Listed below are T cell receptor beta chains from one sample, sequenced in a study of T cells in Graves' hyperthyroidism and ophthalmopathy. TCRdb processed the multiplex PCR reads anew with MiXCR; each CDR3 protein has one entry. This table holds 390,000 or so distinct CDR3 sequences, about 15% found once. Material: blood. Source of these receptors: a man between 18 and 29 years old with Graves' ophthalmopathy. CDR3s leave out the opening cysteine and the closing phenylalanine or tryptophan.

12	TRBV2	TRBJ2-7	ASVRTGGTYEQY
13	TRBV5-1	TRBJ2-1	ASSFQLGGANEQF
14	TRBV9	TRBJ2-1	ASSVGGLAAYNEQF
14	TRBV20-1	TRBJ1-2	SARPPRLDRAYGYT
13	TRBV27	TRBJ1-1	ASSLAPYRDTEAF
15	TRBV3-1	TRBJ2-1	ASSPYPTGGDYNEQF
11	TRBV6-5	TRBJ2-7	ASSYGGFYEQY
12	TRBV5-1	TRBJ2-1	ASSHGTLDNEQF
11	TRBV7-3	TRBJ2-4	ASSSGQGNIQY
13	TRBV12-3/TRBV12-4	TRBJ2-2	ASAVGGENTGELF
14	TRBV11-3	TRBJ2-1	ASSLVGQSSYNEQF
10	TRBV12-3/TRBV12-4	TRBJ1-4	ASSQTGEKLF
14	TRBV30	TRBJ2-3	AWSRKRVAGADTQY
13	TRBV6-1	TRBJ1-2	ASSEVWNGAYGYT
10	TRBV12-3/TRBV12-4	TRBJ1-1	ATRRGNTEAF
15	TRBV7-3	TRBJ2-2	ASSPGGLAGFSGELF
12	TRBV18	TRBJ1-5	ASSFRDGDQPQH
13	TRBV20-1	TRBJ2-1	SLTGTSYSYNEQF
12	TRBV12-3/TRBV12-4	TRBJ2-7	ASSRVGVAYEQY
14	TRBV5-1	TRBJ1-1	ASSLDTGGRNTEAF
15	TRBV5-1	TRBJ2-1	ASSYRGGAIPYNEQF
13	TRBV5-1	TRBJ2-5	ASSSISGLGETQY
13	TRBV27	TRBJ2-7	ASARTSGSLNEQY
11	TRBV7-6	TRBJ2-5	ASSKDTPRTQY
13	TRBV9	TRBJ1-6	ASSSRDSYNSPLH
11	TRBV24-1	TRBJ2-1	ATSFQGRYEQF
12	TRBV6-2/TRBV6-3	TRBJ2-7	ASSYTTGTEEQY
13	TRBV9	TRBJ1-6	ASSVAGHYNSPLH